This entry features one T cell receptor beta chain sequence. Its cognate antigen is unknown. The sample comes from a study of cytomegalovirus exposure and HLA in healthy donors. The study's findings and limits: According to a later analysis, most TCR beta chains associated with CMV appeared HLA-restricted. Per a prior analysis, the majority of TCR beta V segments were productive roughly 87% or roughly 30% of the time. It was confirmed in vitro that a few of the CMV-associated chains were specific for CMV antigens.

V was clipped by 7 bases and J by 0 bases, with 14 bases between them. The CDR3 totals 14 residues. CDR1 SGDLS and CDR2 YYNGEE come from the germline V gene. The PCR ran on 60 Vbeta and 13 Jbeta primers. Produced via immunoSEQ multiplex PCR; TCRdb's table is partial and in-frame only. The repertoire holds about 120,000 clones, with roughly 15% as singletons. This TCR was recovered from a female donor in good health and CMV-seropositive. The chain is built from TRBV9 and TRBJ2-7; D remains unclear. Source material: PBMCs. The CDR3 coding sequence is TGTGCCAGCTCCCGAACCGACTCCTCCTACGAGCAGTACTTC. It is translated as CASSRTDSSYEQYF.